Shown below are 8 T cell receptor beta chains from a single sample sequenced in a study of response to subunit inactivated influenza vaccine. One entry per CDR3 protein, called by TCRdb with MiXCR from the RT-PCR reads. The data contain about 300,000 distinct CDR3 sequences, less than 25% of them singletons. Sequencing used PBMCs from blood, obtained approximately 20 months after vaccination. These TCRs come from a man between 50 and 75 years old who received an inactivated influenza vaccine.

This chain connects TRBV7-2 to TRBJ1-6, with D unclear. This CDR3 has 13 amino acids. Germline lookup yields CDR1 SGHTA and CDR2 FQGNSA. V shed 3 bases and J shed 9 bases, with 9 bases lying between them. This CDR3 is CASSFVSRSPLHF. Written as DNA, the CDR3 is TGTGCCAGCAGCTTCGTGTCGCGTTCACCCCTCCACTTT.

The V gene is TRBV5-1, the J gene TRBJ2-4; no definite D call. Trimming pared 4 bases from V and 6 bases from J, leaving 14 bases between. Germline values: CDR1 SGHRS, CDR2 YFSETQ. The CDR3 has 14 residues. CDR3 sequence: CASSLEYPGNIQYF. DNA for the CDR3: TGCGCCAGCAGCCTCGAGTACCCCGGAAACATTCAGTACTTC.

V is TRBV7-2 and J is TRBJ1-1; 8 positions match TRBD1. The CDR3 has 15 amino acids. V shed 5 bases, J shed 1 base, and the junction held 6 bases outside the gene matches. Germline V gives CDR1 SGHTA, CDR2 FQGNSA. CDR3 amino acids: CASSTRTGSNTEAFF. The CDR3 region has the DNA TGTGCCAGCAGCACGAGGACAGGGTCGAACACTGAAGCTTTCTTT.

This clonotype was recorded a few times. This chain connects TRBV5-1 to TRBJ2-1; 8 positions agree with TRBD2. Germline CDR1 reads SGHRS; CDR2 reads YFSETQ. The CDR3 runs to 18 residues. J lost 7 bases, V lost 2 bases, and 17 bases had no gene match. The CDR3 DNA reads as TGCGCCAGCAGCTTCGGGGTGTTCAAGGCGGGGGGCTCTAATGAGCAGTTCTTC. The encoded protein is CASSFGVFKAGGSNEQFF.

The CDR3 is CSGTANTEAFF. The DNA of the CDR3 is TGCAGCGGGACAGCGAACACTGAAGCTTTCTTT. The chain couples TRBV29-1 to TRBJ1-1, with D perhaps TRBD1 (6 bases). Germline lookup yields CDR1 SQVTM and CDR2 ANQGSEA. V was trimmed by 7 bases and J by 1 base, leaving 7 bases between them. This CDR3 contains 11 residues.

The chain has TRBV2 and TRBJ2-1; tentative D call: TRBD2 (7 bases). The J call may be mistaken, given a closer DNA end match to TRBJ2-3. Germline V CDR1 and CDR2: SNHLY, FYNNEI. The CDR3 spans 18 residues. CDR3 residues: CASSDRGAGVTSYNEQYF. The CDR3 coding sequence is TGTGCCAGCAGTGATCGGGGGGCGGGAGTAACGTCCTACAATGAGCAGTATTTT.

This clonotype has just a few counts. This chain connects TRBV12-3 or TRBV12-4 to TRBJ2-2; D not certain. The CDR3 sequence is 15 residues long. Trimming removed 1 base from V and 5 bases from J, with 11 bases in between. CDR3 amino acids: CASSLGGGRTGELFF. CDR3 DNA: TGTGCCAGCAGTTTAGGAGGTGGGCGAACCGGGGAGCTGTTTTTT.

By its share, this clonotype is medium-sized. The chain joins TRBV5-5 to TRBJ1-1; D ambiguous. Trimming removed 4 bases at V and 5 bases at J, with 9 bases between. Per germline, CDR1 SGHKS and CDR2 YYEKEE (reference sequence). This CDR3 comprises 12 residues. The CDR3 loop reads CASSLGWTEAFF. In nucleotides, the CDR3 is TGTGCCAGCAGCCTCGGGTGGACTGAAGCTTTCTTT.